This T cell receptor beta chain was captured by sequencing in a study of T cell responses to AZD1222 COVID-19 vaccine. Study-level background: Investigators merged groups given second doses at roughly 4 or roughly 12 weeks. Study conclusions and caveats: Spike-wide coverage was observed for vaccine-associated CD4 TCRs, with dominant responses at 160-218 and 743-854. The donor cohort was predominantly white British with a female majority, and clonal diversity may have been underestimated. No day 14 peak samples; only post-peak repertoires were characterized.

V gave up 4 bases and J gave up 5 bases; unmatched junction bases: 16. The germline V gene encodes CDR1 SNHLY and CDR2 FYNNEI. The CDR3 is 17 residues long. TCRdb's table, derived via immunoSEQ multiplex PCR, lists solely in-frame clones and lacks some. The sample records 75,000 to 95,000 clones, about 88% being singletons. On this clone: Its specificity is not known.

The receptor was isolated from an adult in good health. V is TRBV2 and J is TRBJ2-5, with 7 bases that match TRBD2. Sequencing was performed on peripheral blood, taken on day 0 of AZD1222 vaccination. CDR3 amino acids: CASSVNWASGFGETQYF. The CDR3 region has the DNA TGTGCCAGCAGTGTGAATTGGGCTAGCGGATTCGGGGAGACCCAGTACTTC.